The rows below give T cell receptor beta chains drawn from one sample of a study of T-cell reconstitution after alpha-beta-depleted transplantation in children. MiXCR, applied by TCRdb to the PCR reads, yields one record per CDR3 protein. The sample carries around 270,000 distinct CDR3 sequences, around a tenth recorded once. This material consisted of PBMCs, taken before TCRalphabeta/CD19-depleted stem cell transplant. The origin of the receptors is a boy in the first two years of life with acute myeloid leukemia, due to receive a stem cell transplant. Both conserved end residues are part of each CDR3. D genes are given only for firm matches. A row's size may be missing; if present it is once, few, many or a size class.

CDR3aa: CASSVPQETQYF
CDR3nt: TGTGCCAGCAGTGTCCCCCAAGAGACCCAGTACTTC
v_gene: TRBV2
d_gene: NA
j_gene: TRBJ2-5
abundance: many

CDR3aa: CSVEPVTDTQYF
CDR3nt: TGCAGCGTTGAACCGGTCACAGATACGCAGTATTTT
v_gene: TRBV29-1
d_gene: NA
j_gene: TRBJ2-3
abundance: many

CDR3aa: CASSRAGRGGELFF
CDR3nt: TGTGCCAGCAGTCGAGCCGGGAGGGGCGGGGAGCTGTTTTTT
v_gene: TRBV6-1
d_gene: TRBD2
j_gene: TRBJ2-2
abundance: NA

CDR3aa: CSVGGTGPYEQYF
CDR3nt: TGCAGCGTTGGTGGGACAGGGCCCTACGAGCAGTACTTC
v_gene: TRBV29-1
d_gene: TRBD1
j_gene: TRBJ2-7
abundance: many

CDR3aa: CASSRHGSGYEQYF
CDR3nt: TGTGCCAGCAGCCGCCACGGGTCGGGGTACGAGCAGTACTTC
v_gene: TRBV7-9
d_gene: NA
j_gene: TRBJ2-7
abundance: many

CDR3aa: CASSLAIVLARDSRNTIHF
CDR3nt: TGTGCCAGCAGCTTAGCCATAGTCCTCGCCCGGGACTCCCGAAACACCATACATTTT
v_gene: TRBV11-1
d_gene: NA
j_gene: TRBJ1-3
abundance: NA

CDR3aa: CASSQSSGTGEETQYF
CDR3nt: TGTGCCAGCAGTCAATCCTCCGGGACAGGGGAAGAGACCCAGTACTTC
v_gene: TRBV28
d_gene: TRBD1
j_gene: TRBJ2-5
abundance: many

CDR3aa: CASSQEHSIQETQYF
CDR3nt: TGTGCCAGCAGCCAAGAGCATTCGATTCAAGAGACCCAGTACTTC
v_gene: TRBV3-1
d_gene: NA
j_gene: TRBJ2-5
abundance: many

CDR3aa: CSARSSWDNEQFF
CDR3nt: TGCAGTGCTAGGTCGTCTTGGGACAATGAGCAGTTCTTC
v_gene: TRBV20-1
d_gene: NA
j_gene: TRBJ2-1
abundance: many

CDR3aa: CSASYPLADSYNEQFF
CDR3nt: TGCAGTGCTAGTTACCCTCTAGCGGATTCCTACAATGAGCAGTTCTTC
v_gene: TRBV20-1
d_gene: TRBD2
j_gene: TRBJ2-1
abundance: NA

CDR3aa: CASSTQTSEPYEQYF
CDR3nt: TGTGCCAGCAGCACCCAGACTAGCGAGCCCTACGAGCAGTACTTC
v_gene: TRBV21-1
d_gene: NA
j_gene: TRBJ2-7
abundance: many

CDR3aa: CSVEDATGLAGAFF
CDR3nt: TGCAGCGTTGAAGATGCGACGGGCCTGGCGGGAGCTTTCTTT
v_gene: TRBV29-1
d_gene: NA
j_gene: TRBJ1-1
abundance: few

CDR3aa: CASSKLGALNEQFF
CDR3nt: TGTGCCAGCAGTAAACTAGGGGCACTCAATGAGCAGTTCTTC
v_gene: TRBV28
d_gene: NA
j_gene: TRBJ2-1
abundance: many

CDR3aa: CASSVGGTVLSYNEQFF
CDR3nt: TGCGCCAGCAGTGTCGGTGGGACGGTTCTTTCCTACAATGAGCAGTTCTTC
v_gene: TRBV5-1
d_gene: NA
j_gene: TRBJ2-1
abundance: many

CDR3aa: CSARGAVLRYEQYF
CDR3nt: TGCAGTGCTAGGGGAGCGGTCCTAAGGTACGAGCAGTACTTC
v_gene: TRBV20-1
d_gene: NA
j_gene: TRBJ2-7
abundance: many

CDR3aa: CASSYSTSGGVNEQFF
CDR3nt: TGTGCCAGCAGTTACTCGACTAGCGGGGGGGTAAATGAGCAGTTCTTC
v_gene: TRBV6-5
d_gene: TRBD2
j_gene: TRBJ2-1
abundance: many

CDR3aa: CASSPQGKGGYTF
CDR3nt: TGTGCCAGCAGCCCCCAGGGAAAGGGAGGCTACACCTTC
v_gene: TRBV7-3
d_gene: NA
j_gene: TRBJ1-2
abundance: many

CDR3aa: CASSYATVGDRELFF
CDR3nt: TGTGCCAGCAGTTACGCAACAGTGGGGGACAGGGAGCTGTTTTTT
v_gene: TRBV6-5
d_gene: NA
j_gene: TRBJ2-2
abundance: many

CDR3aa: CASSVLQGSYNEQFF
CDR3nt: TGTGCCAGCAGCGTACTACAGGGGTCCTACAATGAGCAGTTCTTC
v_gene: TRBV9
d_gene: TRBD1
j_gene: TRBJ2-1
abundance: many

CDR3aa: CASSLRPEGNQPQHF
CDR3nt: TGTGCCAGCAGTTTAAGGCCCGAGGGCAATCAGCCCCAGCATTTT
v_gene: TRBV12-3/TRBV12-4
d_gene: NA
j_gene: TRBJ1-5
abundance: NA

CDR3aa: CASTKIGQMETSGANVLTF
CDR3nt: TGCGCCAGCACCAAGATAGGGCAGATGGAGACCTCTGGGGCCAACGTCCTGACTTTC
v_gene: TRBV5-1
d_gene: NA
j_gene: TRBJ2-6
abundance: many

CDR3aa: CASSLGTSGPDTQYF
CDR3nt: TGCGCCAGCAGCTTGGGGACTAGCGGACCAGATACGCAGTATTTT
v_gene: TRBV5-1
d_gene: TRBD2
j_gene: TRBJ2-3
abundance: many

CDR3aa: CASSERLGTEAFF
CDR3nt: TGTGCCAGCAGTGAACGGCTGGGCACTGAAGCTTTCTTT
v_gene: TRBV12-3/TRBV12-4
d_gene: NA
j_gene: TRBJ1-1
abundance: many

CDR3aa: CASSDPSVPYEQYF
CDR3nt: TGTGCCAGCAGTGACCCTTCCGTTCCCTACGAGCAGTACTTC
v_gene: TRBV25-1
d_gene: NA
j_gene: TRBJ2-7
abundance: many

CDR3aa: CSAYSTSRGYTF
CDR3nt: TGCAGTGCTTATTCGACATCAAGGGGCTACACCTTC
v_gene: TRBV20-1
d_gene: NA
j_gene: TRBJ1-2
abundance: few

CDR3aa: CASSQMALAATGELFF
CDR3nt: TGTGCCAGCAGCCAAATGGCACTAGCGGCTACCGGGGAGCTGTTTTTT
v_gene: TRBV3-1
d_gene: TRBD2
j_gene: TRBJ2-2
abundance: NA

CDR3aa: CASSLALEAKNIQYF
CDR3nt: TGCGCCAGCAGCTTGGCCCTGGAGGCCAAAAACATTCAGTACTTC
v_gene: TRBV5-1
d_gene: NA
j_gene: TRBJ2-4
abundance: many

CDR3aa: CANGGYNEQFF
CDR3nt: TGTGCCAACGGGGGGTACAATGAGCAGTTCTTC
v_gene: TRBV28
d_gene: TRBD2
j_gene: TRBJ2-1
abundance: many

CDR3aa: CASSPGQGEPYEQYF
CDR3nt: TGCGCCAGCAGCCCCGGACAGGGAGAGCCCTACGAGCAGTACTTC
v_gene: TRBV5-1
d_gene: TRBD1
j_gene: TRBJ2-7
abundance: many

CDR3aa: CASSLADTGNEQFF
CDR3nt: TGTGCCAGCAGTTTGGCGGATACGGGCAATGAGCAGTTCTTC
v_gene: TRBV12-3/TRBV12-4
d_gene: NA
j_gene: TRBJ2-1
abundance: many

CDR3aa: CASSEAGGQPYEQYF
CDR3nt: TGTGCCAGCAGTGAAGCGGGAGGGCAACCCTACGAGCAGTACTTC
v_gene: TRBV6-1
d_gene: TRBD2
j_gene: TRBJ2-7
abundance: many

CDR3aa: CASSSSDPYEQYF
CDR3nt: TGTGCCAGCAGCTCCAGCGATCCCTACGAGCAGTACTTC
v_gene: TRBV7-9
d_gene: NA
j_gene: TRBJ2-7
abundance: many

CDR3aa: CASSQDVRTGDEISSYEQYF
CDR3nt: TGTGCCAGCAGCCAAGATGTTCGGACAGGGGACGAGATAAGCTCCTACGAGCAGTACTTC
v_gene: TRBV3-1
d_gene: TRBD1
j_gene: TRBJ2-7
abundance: many

CDR3aa: CSARDRQGWNEQYF
CDR3nt: TGCAGTGCTAGAGATAGACAGGGATGGAACGAGCAGTACTTC
v_gene: TRBV20-1
d_gene: TRBD1
j_gene: TRBJ2-7
abundance: NA

CDR3aa: CASSPKAGRLYTDTQYF
CDR3nt: TGTGCCAGCAGCCCCAAGGCGGGACGACTCTACACAGATACGCAGTATTTT
v_gene: TRBV7-9
d_gene: NA
j_gene: TRBJ2-3
abundance: few

CDR3aa: CASSNRPINEQFF
CDR3nt: TGTGCCAGCAGCAACAGGCCGATCAATGAGCAGTTCTTC
v_gene: TRBV6-1
d_gene: NA
j_gene: TRBJ2-1
abundance: many

CDR3aa: CASSLRLAGVNNEQFF
CDR3nt: TGTGCCAGCAGTTTACGACTAGCGGGAGTCAACAATGAGCAGTTCTTC
v_gene: TRBV25-1
d_gene: TRBD2
j_gene: TRBJ2-1
abundance: NA

CDR3aa: CASSNSRDGFYNEQFF
CDR3nt: TGTGCCAGCAGCAACAGCCGGGACGGGTTTTACAATGAGCAGTTCTTC
v_gene: TRBV7-8
d_gene: NA
j_gene: TRBJ2-1
abundance: many

CDR3aa: CASSRILQGVSTGELFF
CDR3nt: TGTGCCAGCAGCCGAATACTACAGGGGGTGAGCACCGGGGAGCTGTTTTTT
v_gene: TRBV5-6
d_gene: TRBD1
j_gene: TRBJ2-2
abundance: many

CDR3aa: CASSSAQLQEQFF
CDR3nt: TGTGCCAGCAGCTCAGCTCAGCTCCAAGAGCAGTTCTTC
v_gene: TRBV7-3
d_gene: NA
j_gene: TRBJ2-1
abundance: NA

CDR3aa: CASGRDPSYEQYF
CDR3nt: TGCGCCAGCGGCAGGGACCCTTCCTACGAGCAGTACTTC
v_gene: TRBV10-2
d_gene: NA
j_gene: TRBJ2-7
abundance: few

CDR3aa: CASSFVQGAGDIQYF
CDR3nt: TGTGCCAGCAGCTTCGTACAGGGGGCGGGAGACATTCAGTACTTC
v_gene: TRBV7-9
d_gene: TRBD1
j_gene: TRBJ2-4
abundance: many

CDR3aa: CASSSSSAGELFF
CDR3nt: TGTGCCAGCAGTTCGTCTAGCGCCGGGGAGCTGTTTTTT
v_gene: TRBV12-3/TRBV12-4
d_gene: NA
j_gene: TRBJ2-2
abundance: many